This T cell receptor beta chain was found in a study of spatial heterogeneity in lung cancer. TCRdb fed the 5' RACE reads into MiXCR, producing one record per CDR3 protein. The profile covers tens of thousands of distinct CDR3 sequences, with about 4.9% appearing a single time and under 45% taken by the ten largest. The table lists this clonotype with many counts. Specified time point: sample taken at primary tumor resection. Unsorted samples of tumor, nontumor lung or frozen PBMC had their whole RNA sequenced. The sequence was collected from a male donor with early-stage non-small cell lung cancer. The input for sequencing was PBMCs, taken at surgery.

The DNA of the CDR3 is TGCAGTGCTGACCTCTCCAGCGGGGGGTACCAAGAGACCCAGTACTTC. Its protein is CSADLSSGGYQETQYF. V usage is TRBV20-1 and J usage is TRBJ2-5; 9 nucleotides agree with TRBD2. V shed 5 bases, J shed 0 bases, and the junction held 10 bases outside the gene matches. The CDR3 runs 16 residues. Germline assignment: CDR1 DFQATT and CDR2 SNEGSKA (reference sequence).